The 10 T cell receptor beta chains listed next were all sequenced from one sample in a study of T cells in Graves' hyperthyroidism and ophthalmopathy. Amplification yielded TCR beta CDR3 regions, with RNA transcripts as the source. Using the HTBI primer set, a first-round RT-PCR was run on the TCR CDR3. TCRdb reprocessed the multiplex PCR reads with MiXCR, giving one entry per CDR3 protein. Here the sample spans approximately 370,000 distinct CDR3 sequences, approximately 18% being singletons. Sequencing used blood. Source of these receptors: a woman between 25 and 40 years old with Graves' hyperthyroidism that later progressed to Graves' ophthalmopathy.

The table lists this clonotype with many counts. V and J are TRBV20-1 and TRBJ1-4; TRBD1 aligns across 8 bases. Germline assignment: CDR1 DFQATT and CDR2 SNEGSKA (reference sequence). The CDR3 sequence is 13 residues long. V trimming: 6 bases; J trimming: 7 bases; junction bases outside the gene matches: 7. DNA for the CDR3: TGCAGTGCCGCGGACAGGGATACTGAAAAACTGTTTTTT. It yields the protein CSAADRDTEKLFF.

This chain links TRBV7-2 with TRBJ1-1; TRBD1 matches 7 bases. Germline CDR1 is SGHTA and CDR2 is FQGNSA. The CDR3 loop spans 13 amino acids. J gave up 10 bases and V 5 bases, and 10 bases lay outside the gene matches. The CDR3, as DNA: TGTGCCAGCAGCCCAGGGGGAACCTTTAGAGCTTTCTTT. Translated: CASSPGGTFRAFF.

This clonotype was observed many times. The chain joins TRBV2 to TRBJ2-3; TRBD2 matches at 11 bases. CDR1 is SNHLY, CDR2 FYNNEI, per germline. CDR3 length: 16 residues. After removal of 7 bases from V and 5 bases from J, the junction contained 11 bases not matched to a gene. Here the CDR3 DNA reads TGTGCCAGCACCCGGACTATTAGCGGGGGGGTAGATACGCAGTATTTT. Amino acid sequence: CASTRTISGGVDTQYF.

In this sample, this clonotype turned up many times. The chain employs TRBV19 and TRBJ1-2, with D uncertain. The CDR3 is 15 amino acids. V lost 8 bases to trimming and J lost 1 base, with 17 bases between them. The germline CDR1 and CDR2 sequences are LNHDA and SQIVND (reference sequence). This CDR3 reads CASRPQRTNNYGYTF. CDR3 in DNA: TGTGCCAGTCGCCCGCAGAGAACCAATAACTATGGCTACACCTTC.

This clonotype was counted at least ten times. The genes are TRBV25-1 and TRBJ2-7, with a weak D call TRBD2 (5 bases). The CDR3 extends over 14 amino acids. The germline V and J ends were trimmed by 5 bases and 6 bases, with 17 bases remaining between them. The germline gives CDR1 MGHDK, CDR2 SYGVNS. CDR3 in amino acids: CASSPLLEKGEQYF. The CDR3 DNA reads as TGTGCCAGCAGTCCCCTACTAGAGAAGGGCGAGCAGTACTTC.

CDR3 amino acids: CASSFRGGQPQHF. The CDR3 DNA follows: TGTGCCAGCAGTTTCCGGGGCGGTCAGCCCCAGCATTTT. The chain has TRBV27 and TRBJ1-5, with D possibly TRBD1 on 5 matching bases. CDR3 length: 13 residues. Trimming pared 3 bases from V and 6 bases from J, leaving 9 bases between. Germline V gene sequence: CDR1 MNHEY, CDR2 SMNVEV (reference sequence).

With respect to this clonotype: Since a much larger clone is just one base distant, this may be a read error. The V gene is TRBV19, the J gene TRBJ1-2; 9 nucleotides line up with TRBD1. Per the germline V gene, CDR1 is LNHDA and CDR2 is SQIVND (reference sequence). There are 16 residues in the CDR3. CDR3: CDSSIWDREFDYGYTF. Here the CDR3 DNA reads TGTGACAGTAGTATTTGGGACAGGGAATTCGACTATGGCTACACCTTC.

The table lists this clonotype with many counts. CDR3 in amino acids: CASSLGVLPDTQYF. CDR3 in DNA: TGTGCCAGCAGTTTAGGGGTCCTGCCCGATACGCAGTATTTT. This chain uses TRBV28 with TRBJ2-3; unclear D gene. The CDR3 extends over 14 amino acids. Germline V gene lookup returns CDR1 MDHEN and CDR2 SYDVKM. V lost 2 bases, J lost 6 bases, and 12 bases lay in between.

This clonotype appeared many times. The chain couples TRBV10-3 to TRBJ2-1; 11 bases are a match to TRBD1. Germline V gene lookup returns CDR1 ENHRY and CDR2 SYGVKD. CDR3 size: 12 residues. Trimming at V came to 10 bases and at J to 9 bases, leaving 5 bases not matched to a gene. CDR3 in DNA: TGTGCCACCGGGGGGACAGGGGGTGAGCAGTTCTTC. Protein: CATGGTGGEQFF.

The chain employs TRBV28 and TRBJ2-3; tentative D call: TRBD1 (6 bases). TRBJ1-5 explains the end of the DNA better; the J call may be wrong. Per germline, CDR1 MDHEN and CDR2 SYDVKM. This CDR3 contains 15 residues. The CDR3 sequence is CASTQGGGARDTQHF. The CDR3 DNA reads as TGTGCCAGCACCCAGGGCGGGGGGGCAAGGGATACGCAGCATTTT.